This TCR beta chain originates from a study of T-cell reconstitution after alpha-beta-depleted transplantation in children (dated by TCRdb to the mid-2010s). About the full investigation: Using TCR repertoire profiling, the study quantitatively followed how T-cell immune reconstitution unfolded in children after TCRalphabeta/CD19-depleted allogeneic hematopoietic cell transplantation. Broad study findings and their caveats: Hyperexpanded clone frequencies declined over subsequent months; after one year, T-cell counts and TCRbeta diversity were mostly attributed to newly produced T cells. About two months after transplant, the apparently early recovery of alphabetaT-cell counts reportedly depended on just several hundred clones that had expanded rapidly and came from non-depleted graft cells. The high TCRbeta diversity at day 60 in some patients was ascribed to recipient T cells and intrathymic progenitors that had survived conditioning.

Library preparation used PCR. Sequencing took place on an Illumina HiSeq 2500. To normalize quantification of the TCRbeta repertoire, the TCR libraries were built with molecular barcoding that relied on unique molecular identifiers. TCRdb passed the public sequencing reads through fastp at Q25 and MiXCR, retaining productive beta sequences. Each CDR3 protein appears once, grouped with its most common genes and DNA. Present in this sample are hundreds of thousands of distinct CDR3 sequences, roughly 9.1% of which were seen just once. Approximately 7.6% of the sample comes from the top ten. This sample's treatment or condition label indicates: allogeneic hematopoietic cell transplantation with graft depleted of TCRalphabeta T cells and CD19 B cells. The children who served as transplant recipients had been given grafts of TCRalphabeta/CD19-depleted allogeneic hematopoietic cells. In regard to this clonotype: It has no known antigen specificity. Per-nucleotide qualities are absent, and no much larger clonotype sits a single base away.

This clonotype originated in a boy younger than two with acute myeloid leukemia, due to receive a stem cell transplant. The source material was PBMCs, sampled before TCRalphabeta/CD19-depleted stem cell transplant.

The DNA reads as follows: TGTGCCAGCAGCTCTGCAGGGACAGGGTACCACGAGCAGTACTTC. This codes for CASSSAGTGYHEQYF. The chain uses TRBV7-3 and TRBJ2-7; TRBD1 fits 9 bases in the junction. After removal of 4 bases from V and 5 bases from J, the junction retains 9 bases not matched to a gene. From cysteine to phenylalanine, the CDR3 is 15 amino acids long. The entry retains the CDR3 DNA only, 45 bases that are in frame from base 1. The germline V gene gives CDR1 as SGHTA and CDR2 as FQGTGA. With all but the CDR3 taken from the reference TRBV7-3 and TRBJ2-7 genes, the full variable domain is: GAGVSQTPSNKVTEKGKYVELRCDPISGHTALYWYRQSLGQGPEFLIYFQGTGAADDSGLPNDRFFAVRPEGSVSTLKIQRTERGDSAVYLCASSSAGTGYHEQYFGPGTRLTVT.